The 26 T cell receptor beta chains reported below all come from one sample, sequenced in a study of spatial heterogeneity in lung cancer (dated by TCRdb to about 2019). Overall study results and their limits: A correlation was observed between the number of expanded intratumoral alpha and beta TCRs and the tumor nonsynonymous mutation count.

Library construction relied on 5' RACE. Sequencing relied on a NextSeq 500. The public reads were reanalyzed by TCRdb: fastp trimming at Q25, MiXCR alignment, in-frame beta chains only. Rows merge per CDR3 protein into single entries with the most common DNA and genes. In this sample the table shows thousands of distinct CDR3 sequences, 14% of which occur a single time. The ten largest clones capture 7.5% to 10% of the sample. Explained via the paper, the time point label denotes: sample taken at primary tumor resection. Their cognate antigens are unknown. The source was lung tumor tissue, collected at surgery. Receptors were obtained from a female donor with early-stage non-small cell lung cancer.

This clonotype has ten or more counts. Within a library made for alpha chains, this beta chain is off target, and its count is uninformative. CDR3 nucleotides: TGTGCCAGCAGCAACCGACCCGGCGGGACCCAGTACTTC. Its translation is CASSNRPGGTQYF. The chain joins TRBV12-3 or TRBV12-4 to TRBJ2-5; D unresolved. This CDR3 spans 13 amino acids. Trimming left V 6 bases short and J 7 bases short, with 15 bases between.

This clonotype ranks as large. At one of its ends the junction is not consistent with the germline gene, which may arise from a read error. Little can be read into the size of this beta chain, an off-target read in a library designed for alpha chains. The chain employs TRBV12-3 or TRBV12-4 and TRBJ2-1; D not resolved. This CDR3 spans 13 amino acids. CDR3 DNA sequence: TGTGCCAGCAGTCCTTGGTCCTTCAATGAGCAGTTCTTC. This sequence encodes CASSPWSFNEQFF.

This clonotype occurred many times. Being off target in a library aimed at alpha chains, this beta chain has a size of little meaning. The chain employs TRBV12-3 or TRBV12-4 and TRBJ1-5; D gene unclear. The length of the CDR3 is 13 residues. Between the trimmed V and J ends, which lost 5 bases and 9 bases, there was a span of 14 bases. This CDR3 reads CASSLTARGPQHF. The CDR3, as DNA: TGTGCCAGCAGTCTCACCGCCCGGGGGCCCCAGCATTTT.

Relative to its sample, this clonotype is medium-sized. This beta chain is a stray sequence in a library constructed for alpha chains; its clone size is not meaningful. This chain links TRBV6-5 with TRBJ1-4; D is ambiguous. The CDR3 contains 14 residues. Germline V lookup: CDR1 MNHEY, CDR2 SVGAGI. Trimming removed 4 bases at V and 8 bases at J, with 14 bases between. The CDR3 DNA follows: TGTGCCAGCAGTTTGAGGCATCCGAGGGAAAAACTGTTTTTT. Its protein is CASSLRHPREKLFF.

This clonotype is judged medium-sized. Since the library was made to target alpha chains, this beta chain is a stray read and its abundance is not meaningful. The chain recombines TRBV5-5 with TRBJ1-2, with D maybe TRBD1 (5 bases). V dropped 0 bases and J dropped 3 bases, with 12 bases sitting between them. The CDR3 is made up of 15 amino acids. CDR1 is SGHKS and CDR2 is YYEKEE in the germline V gene (reference sequence). The CDR3: CASSLAAGTYYGYTF. The CDR3, as DNA: TGTGCCAGCAGCTTGGCCGCAGGGACGTACTATGGCTACACCTTC. The full variable domain, with the rest looked up from reference TRBV5-5 and TRBJ1-2, is DAGVTQSPTHLIKTRGQQVTLRCSPISGHKSVSWYQQVLGQGPQFIFQYYEKEERGRGNFPDRFSARQFPNYSSELNVNALLLGDSALYLCASSLAAGTYYGYTFGSGTRLTVV.

This clonotype was observed many times. This beta chain slipped into a library made for alpha chains as a stray read, so its size is not meaningful. As DNA, the CDR3 is TGTGCCAGTAGTCTCTCCGACAGCACCTACGAGCAGTACTTC. Its translation is CASSLSDSTYEQYF. The chain recombines TRBV19 with TRBJ2-7, with a weak D call TRBD1 (5 bases). The CDR3 covers 14 residues. Trimming pared 5 bases from V and 2 bases from J, leaving 13 bases between. The germline CDR1 and CDR2 sequences are LNHDA and SQIVND (reference sequence).

This clonotype was seen ten or more times. This beta chain is a stray read from a library made for alpha chains; its abundance is not meaningful. The rearrangement links TRBV29-1 to TRBJ2-2, with D uncertain. There are 11 residues in the CDR3. Trimming removed 5 bases at V and 6 bases at J, with 7 bases between. Germline lookup yields CDR1 SQVTM and CDR2 ANQGSEA. The CDR3 is CSVWSAGELFF. As DNA, the CDR3 is TGCAGCGTTTGGTCGGCCGGGGAGCTGTTTTTT.

Within the sample, this clonotype is medium-sized. Within a library made for alpha chains, this beta chain is off target, and its count is uninformative. The chain couples TRBV5-6 to TRBJ1-4; no reliable D call. The CDR3 spans 13 residues. Germline loops: CDR1 SGHDT, CDR2 YYEEEE. Trimming left V 5 bases short and J 7 bases short, with 12 bases between. CDR3 nucleotide sequence: TGTGCCAGCAGATTTGCCGGTGGTGAAAAACTGTTTTTT. It is translated as CASRFAGGEKLFF.

This clonotype came up many times. In a library made to pick up alpha chains, this beta chain is a stray read with a size that means little. The chain carries TRBV4-2 and TRBJ2-3; TRBD2 matches 7 bases. V lost 0 bases and J lost 5; bases outside the gene matches: 14. Germline V lookup: CDR1 LGHNA, CDR2 YNFKEQ. The CDR3 covers 18 residues. CDR3 in DNA: TGTGCCAGCAGCCAAGAAGATGGGGGGGGTGCTAGAAGAGATACGCAGTATTTT. The encoded protein is CASSQEDGGGARRDTQYF.

This clonotype was counted many times. The size of this beta chain means little, since it is a stray read in a library made for alpha chains. The V gene is TRBV5-4, the J gene TRBJ2-2; 8 positions agree with TRBD2. Trimming cost V 0 bases and J 3 bases; bases outside gene matches: 4. Germline V gene lookup returns CDR1 SGHNT and CDR2 YYREEE (reference sequence). The CDR3 covers 16 residues. CDR3: CASSLDSGGYTGELFF. CDR3 nucleotide sequence: TGTGCCAGCAGCTTGGACAGCGGGGGATACACCGGGGAGCTGTTTTTT.

This clonotype has a handful of counts. This beta chain lies outside the target of a library built for alpha chains; its clone size means little. The rearrangement uses TRBV12-5 and TRBJ2-5; possibly TRBD2 for D (6 bases). Trimming left V 5 bases short and J 7 bases short, with 23 bases between. There are 16 residues in the CDR3. Germline values: CDR1 LGHNT, CDR2 FRNRAP. In nucleotides, the CDR3 is TGTGCTAGTGGTCCACTGAGCAAGGAGGGGACTGCGACCCAGTACTTC. Its translation is CASGPLSKEGTATQYF.

By frequency in the sample, this clonotype is medium-sized. This beta chain turned up in a library designed for alpha chains; as an off-target read, its abundance says little. The rearrangement joins TRBV7-9 to TRBJ1-2; D gene uncertain. Between the trimmed V and J ends, which lost 4 bases and 8 bases, there was a span of 20 bases. Per germline, CDR1 SEHNR and CDR2 FQNEAQ (reference sequence). The CDR3 sequence is 15 residues long. The CDR3 DNA follows: TGTGCCAGCAGCTCGGAACTATCTAAACAAGGCGGCTACACCTTC. This codes for CASSSELSKQGGYTF.

At least ten counts were recorded for this clonotype. In a library made to pick up alpha chains, this beta chain is a stray read with a size that means little. J is TRBJ1-5 and V is TRBV5-8; D gene ambiguous. This CDR3 is 15 amino acids long. Per germline, CDR1 SGHTS and CDR2 YDEGEE. V was trimmed by 4 bases and J by 0 bases, leaving 11 bases between them. The CDR3 protein is CASSPEGFSNQPQHF. Here the CDR3 DNA reads TGTGCCAGCAGCCCCGAGGGTTTTAGCAATCAGCCCCAGCATTTT.

By share, this clonotype counts as medium-sized. For a library built for alpha chains, this beta chain is a stray read; little rests on its size. The chain recombines TRBV28 with TRBJ2-7; no clear D. CDR1 and CDR2 from the germline V gene are MDHEN and SYDVKM. The ends were cut back, 3 bases at V and 4 bases at J, with 4 bases in the middle. This CDR3 is built from 11 residues. The CDR3 here is CASSFRYEQYF. As DNA, the CDR3 is TGTGCCAGCAGTTTTCGGTACGAGCAGTACTTC.

This clonotype is medium-sized within its sample. Since the library was made to target alpha chains, this beta chain is a stray read and its abundance is not meaningful. V gene TRBV7-9 combines with J gene TRBJ1-2, with TRBD1 identical over 7 bases. V lost 7 bases, J lost 7 bases, and 9 bases stayed unmatched. Germline CDR1 SEHNR, CDR2 FQNEAQ (reference sequence). The CDR3 is made up of 13 amino acids. The DNA of the CDR3 is TGTGCCAGCAAAAGAGACAGGGATTCTGGCTACACCTTC. Its protein product is CASKRDRDSGYTF.

This clonotype was seen at least ten times. This beta chain was picked up by a library intended for alpha chains and is off target, so its count carries little meaning. The chain has TRBV20-1 and TRBJ1-3; D is undetermined. Germline V lookup: CDR1 DFQATT, CDR2 SNEGSKA (reference sequence). The CDR3 loop spans 14 amino acids. The V end lost 7 bases, the J end lost 0 bases, and 13 bases lay between the germline ends. CDR3: CSVRRSSSGNTIYF. The DNA for the CDR3 is TGCAGTGTGAGGAGATCCAGCTCTGGAAACACCATATATTTT.

This clonotype was counted ten times or more. Because this beta chain is a stray read in a library intended to capture alpha chains, its abundance should not be given much weight. V is TRBV7-9 and J is TRBJ1-5, with 7 positions matching TRBD1. Trimming took 5 bases from V and 6 from J; bases not matched to a gene: 13. The CDR3 is 16 amino acids. Germline V lookup: CDR1 SEHNR, CDR2 FQNEAQ (reference sequence). DNA of the CDR3: TGTGCCAGCAGCGCCTCTACAGGGGCGGAAGGTCAGCCCCAGCATTTT. Amino acid sequence: CASSASTGAEGQPQHF.

Judged by abundance, this clonotype is medium-sized. As an off-target read in a library built for alpha chains, this beta chain has a frequency of little significance. The chain is built from TRBV9 and TRBJ1-2; D is perhaps TRBD1 (5 bases). CDR1 is SGDLS and CDR2 is YYNGEE in the germline V gene. The V gene lost 3 bases and the J gene lost 4 bases, with 10 bases spanning the gap. This CDR3 comprises 13 residues. The CDR3 DNA reads TGTGCCAGCAGCGCGCAGGGACCCTATGGCTACACCTTC. Translating gives CASSAQGPYGYTF.

This clonotype is medium-sized (0.01 to 0.1%) within its sample. Because the library targeted alpha chains, this beta chain is an off-target read whose size means little. This chain links TRBV5-1 with TRBJ1-2; tentative D call: TRBD1 (6 bases). V was cut by 4 bases and J by 3 bases, with 22 bases left in between. Germline V gene data show CDR1 as SGHRS and CDR2 as YFSETQ. The CDR3 is 17 residues long. DNA for the CDR3: TGCGCCAGCAGCGTCTCCTTCGACAGGCAACCCGACTATGGCTACACCTTC. It encodes CASSVSFDRQPDYGYTF.

This clonotype is medium-sized in the sample. This beta chain is an unintended read in a library built for alpha chains; its size means little. V usage is TRBV28 and J usage is TRBJ2-3; possible D gene TRBD2, 7 bases. Germline V lookup: CDR1 MDHEN, CDR2 SYDVKM. The V end was cut by 4 bases, the J end by 2 bases, with 19 bases between. The CDR3 is 17 amino acids. CDR3 DNA: TGTGCCAGCAGTTGGGGGTTGGGGGGGGCGGCCACAGATACGCAGTATTTT. Protein: CASSWGLGGAATDTQYF.

At least ten counts were recorded for this clonotype. Found in a library prepared for alpha chains, this beta chain is an off-target read, and its abundance has little meaning. The J gene is TRBJ2-7, the V gene TRBV7-2; perhaps TRBD1 as D (6 bases). Trimming removed 1 base from V and 4 bases from J, with 14 bases in between. This CDR3 region has 15 residues. Germline loops: CDR1 SGHTA, CDR2 FQGNSA. In nucleotides, the CDR3 is TGTGCCAGCAGCTTAGGAGGGGGACCCGGTTACGAGCAGTACTTC. Translated, it gives CASSLGGGPGYEQYF. Variable domain in full (rest from reference TRBV7-2 and TRBJ2-7): GAGVSQSPSNKVTEKGKDVELRCDPISGHTALYWYRQSLGQGLEFLIYFQGNSAPDKSGLPSDRFSAERTGGSVSTLTIQRTQQEDSAVYLCASSLGGGPGYEQYFGPGTRLTVT.

This clonotype has only a few counts. This beta chain was picked up by a library intended for alpha chains and is off target, so its count carries little meaning. The chain couples TRBV7-9 to TRBJ2-5, with 9 bases matching TRBD2. J lost 9 bases, V lost 2 bases, and 25 bases had no gene match. Germline lookup yields CDR1 SEHNR and CDR2 FQNEAQ (reference sequence). CDR3 length: 20 residues. The DNA for the CDR3 is TGTGCCAGCAGCTTAAGGGACTCTACTCTCGGGCTAGCGGGGTCCGGGGCCCAGTACTTC. Protein: CASSLRDSTLGLAGSGAQYF.

This clonotype was detected ten times or more. The size of this beta chain means little, since it is a stray read in a library made for alpha chains. This rearrangement joins TRBV7-8 to TRBJ2-6, with no clear D. The CDR3 extends over 15 amino acids. Germline V gene lookup returns CDR1 SGHVS and CDR2 FQNEAQ. V dropped 2 bases and J dropped 0 bases, with 5 bases sitting between them. The CDR3 nucleotides read TGTGCCAGCAGCTTATTGGACTCTGGGGCCAACGTCCTGACTTTC. This encodes CASSLLDSGANVLTF. Looking up the rest from reference TRBV7-8 and TRBJ2-6 gives the full variable domain: GAGVSQSPRYKVAKRGQDVALRCDPISGHVSLFWYQQALGQGPEFLTYFQNEAQLDKSGLPSDRFFAERPEGSVSTLKIQRTQQEDSAVYLCASSLLDSGANVLTFGAGSRLTVL.

By share, this clonotype counts as medium-sized. Being off target in a library aimed at alpha chains, this beta chain has a size of little meaning. The rearrangement uses TRBV6-1 and TRBJ1-2; the D is unclear. V was cut by 5 bases and J by 1 base, with 11 bases left in between. CDR1 is MNHNS and CDR2 is SASEGT in the germline V gene. The CDR3 runs to 14 residues. The CDR3 bases are TGTGCCAGCAGTCCCCGGGCCCTTAACTATGGCTACACCTTC. Translation gives CASSPRALNYGYTF.

This clonotype was detected ten times or more. This beta chain turned up in a library designed for alpha chains; as an off-target read, its abundance says little. The chain employs TRBV2 and TRBJ2-3; 13 nucleotides match TRBD2. The V gene's germline CDR1 is SNHLY and CDR2 FYNNEI. The CDR3 is made up of 16 amino acids. The J segment lost 2 bases and the V segment lost 6 bases, leaving 5 bases of the junction unmatched. CDR3 coding DNA: TGTGCCAGCAGCGCGGGACTAGCGGGACTCACAGATACGCAGTATTTT. Its translation: CASSAGLAGLTDTQYF.

This clonotype is labeled medium-sized (0.01 to 0.1%). In a library made to pick up alpha chains, this beta chain is a stray read with a size that means little. The rearrangement joins TRBV6-2 or TRBV6-3 to TRBJ2-5, with D possibly matching TRBD1 (6 bases). Germline values: CDR1 MNHEY, CDR2 SVGEGT. The CDR3 is 13 residues long. V lost 7 bases to trimming and J lost 7 bases, with 16 bases between them. The CDR3 coding sequence is TGTGCCAGCACCCCCGGACAGACTCGGACCCAGTACTTC. The encoded protein is CASTPGQTRTQYF.